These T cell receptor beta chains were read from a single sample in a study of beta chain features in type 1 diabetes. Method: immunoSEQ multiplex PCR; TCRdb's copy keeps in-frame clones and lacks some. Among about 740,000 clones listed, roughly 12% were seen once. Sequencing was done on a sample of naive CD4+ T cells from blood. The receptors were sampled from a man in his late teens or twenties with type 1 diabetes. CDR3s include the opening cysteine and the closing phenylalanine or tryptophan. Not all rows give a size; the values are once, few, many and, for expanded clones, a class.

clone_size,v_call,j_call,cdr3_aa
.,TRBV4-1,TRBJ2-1,CASSPRGASPSSYNEQFF
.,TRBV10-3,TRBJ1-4,CAISESTGGTNEKLFF
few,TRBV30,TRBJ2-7,CAWSIHRTSGGLAYEQYF
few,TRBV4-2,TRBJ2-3,CASSQVAGATDTQYF
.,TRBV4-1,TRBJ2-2,CASSQVERNTGELFF
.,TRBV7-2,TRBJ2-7,CASSPEGGNRREQYF
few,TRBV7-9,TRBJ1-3,CASSFRAVPSGNTIYF
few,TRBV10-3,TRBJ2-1,CAISGTQGSSYNEQFF
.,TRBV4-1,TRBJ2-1,CASSHSGGIIDEQFF
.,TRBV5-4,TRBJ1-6,CASSLGGQGNSPLHF
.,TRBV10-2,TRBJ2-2,CASSLQGGELFF
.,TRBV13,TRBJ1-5,CASSLGLTQGGQPQHF
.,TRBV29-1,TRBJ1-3,CSVVSGFTGNTIYF
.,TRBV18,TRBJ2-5,CASSPQGFQETQYF
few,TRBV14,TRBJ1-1,CASSLVLNTEAFF
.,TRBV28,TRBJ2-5,CASSFQLETQYF
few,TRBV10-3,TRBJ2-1,CAAMGYQGNEQFF
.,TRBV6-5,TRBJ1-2,CASSYSSYTDGYTF
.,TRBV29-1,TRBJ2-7,CSVEKRGVSYEQYF
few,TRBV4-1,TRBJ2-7,CASSQDNGYEQYF
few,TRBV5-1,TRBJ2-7,CASSLVGTGVYEQYF
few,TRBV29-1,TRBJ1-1,CSVPGQLNTEAFF
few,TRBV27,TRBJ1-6,CASSDDTGGRDSPLHF
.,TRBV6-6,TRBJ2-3,CASSGLGRDTQYF
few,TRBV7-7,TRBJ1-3,CASSLGGGLGNTIYF
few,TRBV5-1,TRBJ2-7,CASSPGGGNSGYEQYF
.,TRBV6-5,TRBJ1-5,CASSSDRISNQPQHF
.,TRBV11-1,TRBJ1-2,CASSLGRTNYGYTF
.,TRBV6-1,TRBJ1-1,CASSGPMNTEAFF
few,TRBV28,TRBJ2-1,CASSLVGWWQFF
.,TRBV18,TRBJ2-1,CASSPPAGGGSANEQFF
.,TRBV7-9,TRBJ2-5,CASSFSGTSETQYF
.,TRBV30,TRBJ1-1,CAWSGRQGWNTEAFF
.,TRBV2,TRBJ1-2,CASRDQPYDGYTF
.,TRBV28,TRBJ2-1,CASTASPLVGYNEQFF
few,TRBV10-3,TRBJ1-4,CAISESETSPSGKLFF